The present TCR beta chain was sequenced within a study of shared T cell receptors in the human thymus. Germline V gene sequence: CDR1 SNHLY, CDR2 FYNNEI. The CDR3 has 15 residues. Trimming pared 8 bases from V and 2 bases from J, leaving 16 bases between. The data were produced by immunoSEQ multiplex PCR, yet TCRdb's version contains in-frame clones alone and is incomplete. This sample carries about 400,000 clones, 85% to 95% of them seen once, and the ten largest clones take around 0.019%. This clone was recorded a few times. Sequencing was carried out using thymocytes. The chain couples TRBV2 to TRBJ1-5; possible D gene TRBD1, 5 bases. The sequence was obtained from a human donor. The CDR3 loop is CASASGTYGNQPQHF. Written as DNA, the CDR3 is TGTGCCAGCGCATCCGGGACCTATGGCAATCAGCCCCAGCATTTT.